This TCR beta chain is from a study of CD8 T cells in ankylosing spondylitis. For this clonotype: Antigen unknown.

Findings and limits, study-wide: Characteristic, it appeared, of ankylosing spondylitis blood was a TCR beta motif of eight highly homologous variants. Earlier reports found some motif variants in synovial fluid and blood in reactive arthritis. Significant enrichment of disease-linked clones was reported in matched ankylosing spondylitis synovial fluid. Disease-linked clones were CD8+ and relatively rare in peripheral blood.

Looked up from germline, CDR1 is SGHNT and CDR2 is YENEEA. The V and J ends lost 5 bases and 5 bases respectively, with 12 bases between them. This CDR3 is 13 amino acids long. Each TCR beta library was made by quantitative 5'-RACE that incorporated molecular barcodes. TCRdb processed the 5' RACE reads anew with MiXCR; each CDR3 protein has one entry. The table has fewer than 650,000 distinct CDR3 sequences, roughly 13% seen once; the top ten hold approximately 7%. The rearrangement uses TRBV11-3 and TRBJ2-5; D not resolved. This sequence was found in a male donor with ankylosing spondylitis. The specimen sequenced was blood, either unsorted or a sorted T cell fraction (not recorded which). The CDR3 DNA is TGTGCCAGCAGCACCATTTCCGGGGAGACCCAGTACTTC. The encoded protein is CASSTISGETQYF.